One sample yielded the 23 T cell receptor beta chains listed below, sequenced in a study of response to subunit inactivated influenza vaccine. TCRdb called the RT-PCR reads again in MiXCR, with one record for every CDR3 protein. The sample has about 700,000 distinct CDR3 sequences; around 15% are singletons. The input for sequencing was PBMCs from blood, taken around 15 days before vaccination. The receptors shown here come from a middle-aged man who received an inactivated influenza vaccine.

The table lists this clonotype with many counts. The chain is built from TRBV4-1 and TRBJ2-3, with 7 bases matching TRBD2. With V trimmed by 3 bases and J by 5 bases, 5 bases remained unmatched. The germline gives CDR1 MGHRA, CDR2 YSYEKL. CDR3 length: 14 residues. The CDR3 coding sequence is TGCGCCAGCAGCCACGGACTAGAAGGAGATACGCAGTATTTT. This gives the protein CASSHGLEGDTQYF.

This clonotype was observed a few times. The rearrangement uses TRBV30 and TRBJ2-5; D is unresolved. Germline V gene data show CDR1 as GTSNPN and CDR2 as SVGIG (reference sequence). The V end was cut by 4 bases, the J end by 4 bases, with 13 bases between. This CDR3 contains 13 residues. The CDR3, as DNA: TGTGCCTGGAATCGGTCGTTTAGAGAGACCCAGTACTTC. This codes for CAWNRSFRETQYF.

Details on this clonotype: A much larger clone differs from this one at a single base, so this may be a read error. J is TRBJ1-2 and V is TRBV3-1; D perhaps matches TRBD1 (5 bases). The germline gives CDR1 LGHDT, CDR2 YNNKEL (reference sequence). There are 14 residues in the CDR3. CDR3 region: CASSQEGRVLGYIF. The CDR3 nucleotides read TGTGCCAGCAGCCAAGAAGGCAGGGTACTTGGCTACATCTTC. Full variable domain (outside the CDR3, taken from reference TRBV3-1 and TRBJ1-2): DTAVSQTPKYLVTQMGNDKSIKCEQNLGHDTMYWYKQDSKKFLKIMFSYNNKELIINETVPNRFSPKSPDKAHLNLHINSLELGDSAVYFCASSQEGRVLGYIFGSGTRLTVV.

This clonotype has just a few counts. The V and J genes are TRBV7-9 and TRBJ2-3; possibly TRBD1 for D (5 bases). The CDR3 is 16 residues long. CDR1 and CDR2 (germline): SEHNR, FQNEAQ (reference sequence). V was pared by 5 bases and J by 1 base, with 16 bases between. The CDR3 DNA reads TGTGCCAGCAGCCAAACCACAGGTTCCCGCACAGATACGCAGTATTTT. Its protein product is CASSQTTGSRTDTQYF.

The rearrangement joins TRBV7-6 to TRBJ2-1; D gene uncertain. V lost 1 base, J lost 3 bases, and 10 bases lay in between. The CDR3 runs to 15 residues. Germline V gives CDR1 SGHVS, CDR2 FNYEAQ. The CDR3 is CASSLGPLDYNEQFF. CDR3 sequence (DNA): TGTGCCAGCAGCTTAGGACCCCTGGACTACAATGAGCAGTTCTTC.

CDR3 nucleotide sequence: TGTGCCAGCTCACCAGGACAGGGAGTTATCCAAGAGACCCAGTACTTC. Translation: CASSPGQGVIQETQYF. This chain uses TRBV18 with TRBJ2-5, with 8 bases matching TRBD1. From germline, CDR1 is KGHSH and CDR2 LQKENI. The CDR3 is 16 residues long. V shed 2 bases and J 1 base; nucleotides not matched to a gene: 6.

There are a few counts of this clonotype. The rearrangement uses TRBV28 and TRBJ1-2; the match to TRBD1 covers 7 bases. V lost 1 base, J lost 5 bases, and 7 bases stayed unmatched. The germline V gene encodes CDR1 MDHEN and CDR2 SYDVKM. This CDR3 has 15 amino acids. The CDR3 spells CASSLSLDRIYGYTF. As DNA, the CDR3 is TGTGCCAGCAGTTTATCCCTGGACAGGATTTATGGCTACACCTTC.

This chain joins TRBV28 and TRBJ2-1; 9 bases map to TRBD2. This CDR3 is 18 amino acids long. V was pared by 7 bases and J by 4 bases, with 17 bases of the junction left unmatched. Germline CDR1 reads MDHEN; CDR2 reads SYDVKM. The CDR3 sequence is CASKSSFIAGALYNEQFF. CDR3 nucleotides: TGTGCCAGCAAGTCCTCTTTTATAGCGGGGGCCCTATACAATGAGCAGTTCTTC.

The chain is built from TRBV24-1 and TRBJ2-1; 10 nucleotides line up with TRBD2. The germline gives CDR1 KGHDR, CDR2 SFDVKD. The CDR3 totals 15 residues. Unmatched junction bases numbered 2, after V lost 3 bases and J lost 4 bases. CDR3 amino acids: CATSDTSGVYNEQFF. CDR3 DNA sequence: TGTGCCACCAGTGATACTAGCGGGGTTTACAATGAGCAGTTCTTC.

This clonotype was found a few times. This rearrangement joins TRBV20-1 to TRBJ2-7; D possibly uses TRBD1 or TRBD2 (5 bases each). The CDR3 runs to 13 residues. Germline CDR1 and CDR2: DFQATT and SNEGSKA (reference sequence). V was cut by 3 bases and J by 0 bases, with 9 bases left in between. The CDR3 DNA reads TGCAGTGCTAGGGCCGGGGCCTCCTACGAGCAGTACTTC. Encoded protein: CSARAGASYEQYF.

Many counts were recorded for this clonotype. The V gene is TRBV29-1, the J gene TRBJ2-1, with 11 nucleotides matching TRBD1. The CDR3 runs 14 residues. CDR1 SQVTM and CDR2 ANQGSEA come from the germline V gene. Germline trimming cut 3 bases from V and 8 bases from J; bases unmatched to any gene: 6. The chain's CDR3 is CSVEGQGVLYEQFF. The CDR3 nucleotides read TGCAGCGTTGAGGGACAGGGGGTTCTTTATGAGCAGTTCTTC.

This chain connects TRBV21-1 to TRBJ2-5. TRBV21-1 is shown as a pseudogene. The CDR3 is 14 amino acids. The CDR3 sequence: CASSNRAPQETQYF. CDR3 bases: TGTGCCAGCAGCAATAGGGCTCCTCAAGAGACCCAGTACTTC.

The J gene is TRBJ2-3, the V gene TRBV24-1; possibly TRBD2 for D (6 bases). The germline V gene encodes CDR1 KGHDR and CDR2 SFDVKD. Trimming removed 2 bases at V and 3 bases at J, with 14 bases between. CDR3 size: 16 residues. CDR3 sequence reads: CATSDSRPAGTDTQYF. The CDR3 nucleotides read TGTGCCACCAGTGATTCGAGACCGGCGGGGACAGATACGCAGTATTTT.

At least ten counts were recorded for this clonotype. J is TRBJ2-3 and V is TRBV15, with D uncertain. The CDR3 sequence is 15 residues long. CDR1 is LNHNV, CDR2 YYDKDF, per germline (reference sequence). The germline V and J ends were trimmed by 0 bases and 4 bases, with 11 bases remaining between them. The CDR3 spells CATSRERRGPDTQYF. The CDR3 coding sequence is TGTGCCACCAGCAGAGAACGGCGCGGCCCAGATACGCAGTATTTT.

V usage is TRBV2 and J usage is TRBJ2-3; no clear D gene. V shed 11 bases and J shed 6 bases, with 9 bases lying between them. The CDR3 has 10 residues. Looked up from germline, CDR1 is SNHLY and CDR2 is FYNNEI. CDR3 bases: TGTGCCGATGGGCGGGATACGCAGTATTTT. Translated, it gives CADGRDTQYF.

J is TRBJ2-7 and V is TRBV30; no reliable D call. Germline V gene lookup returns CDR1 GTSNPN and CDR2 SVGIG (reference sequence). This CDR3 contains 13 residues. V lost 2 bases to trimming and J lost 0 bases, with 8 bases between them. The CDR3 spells CAWSRGLSYEQYF. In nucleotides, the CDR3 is TGTGCCTGGAGTAGAGGCCTCTCCTACGAGCAGTACTTC.

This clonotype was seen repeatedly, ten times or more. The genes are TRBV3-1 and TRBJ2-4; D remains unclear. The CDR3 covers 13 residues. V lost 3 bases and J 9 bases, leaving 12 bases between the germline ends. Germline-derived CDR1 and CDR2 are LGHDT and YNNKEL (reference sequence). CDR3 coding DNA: TGTGCCAGCAGCCAGCGGTCTTCGGGCATTCAGTACTTC. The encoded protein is CASSQRSSGIQYF.

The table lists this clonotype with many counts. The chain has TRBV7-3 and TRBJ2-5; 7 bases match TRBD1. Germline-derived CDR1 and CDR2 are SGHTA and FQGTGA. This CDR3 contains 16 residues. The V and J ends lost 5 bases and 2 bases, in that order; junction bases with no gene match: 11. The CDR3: CASSLWTGVRQETQYF. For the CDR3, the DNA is TGTGCCAGCAGCCTATGGACAGGTGTGCGTCAAGAGACCCAGTACTTC.

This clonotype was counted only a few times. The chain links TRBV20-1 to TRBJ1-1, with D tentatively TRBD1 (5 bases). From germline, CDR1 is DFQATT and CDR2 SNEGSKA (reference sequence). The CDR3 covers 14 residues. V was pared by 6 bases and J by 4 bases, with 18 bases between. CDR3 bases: TGCAGTGCCCCCCAGGGACGCCGTGCCACTGAAGCTTTCTTT. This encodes CSAPQGRRATEAFF.

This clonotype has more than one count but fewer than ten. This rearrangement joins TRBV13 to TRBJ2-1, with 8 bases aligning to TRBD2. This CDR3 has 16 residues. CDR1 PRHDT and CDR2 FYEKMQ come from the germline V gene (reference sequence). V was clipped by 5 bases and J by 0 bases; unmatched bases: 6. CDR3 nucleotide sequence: TGTGCCAGCAGCGGAATTAGCGGGGACTCCTACAATGAGCAGTTCTTC. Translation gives CASSGISGDSYNEQFF.

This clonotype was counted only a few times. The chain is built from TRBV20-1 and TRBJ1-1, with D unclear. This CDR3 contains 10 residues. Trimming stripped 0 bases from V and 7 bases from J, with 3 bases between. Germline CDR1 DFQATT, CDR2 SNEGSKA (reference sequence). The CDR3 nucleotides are TGCAGTGCTAGAGATGATGAAGCTTTCTTT. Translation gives CSARDDEAFF.

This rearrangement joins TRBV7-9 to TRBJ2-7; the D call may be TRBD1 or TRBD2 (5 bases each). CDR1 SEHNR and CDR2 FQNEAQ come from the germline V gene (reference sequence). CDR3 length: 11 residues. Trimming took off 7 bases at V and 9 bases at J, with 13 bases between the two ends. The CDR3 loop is CASTGSRGQYF. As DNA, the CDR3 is TGTGCCAGCACCGGGTCGAGGGGGCAGTACTTC.

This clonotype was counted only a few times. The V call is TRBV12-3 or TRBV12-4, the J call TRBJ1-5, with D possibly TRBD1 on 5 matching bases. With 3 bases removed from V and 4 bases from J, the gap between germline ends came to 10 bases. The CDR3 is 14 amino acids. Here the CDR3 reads CASSFYGGNQPQHF. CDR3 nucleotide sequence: TGTGCCAGCAGTTTCTACGGGGGAAATCAGCCCCAGCATTTT.